Detailed here is one TCR beta chain. Sequencing used immunoSEQ multiplex PCR; TCRdb keeps in-frame clones, though not all of them. Here the sample spans 120,000 to 150,000 clones, around 94% being singletons. This sample stems from a study of control samples from healthy donors and cancer patients. The germline V gene encodes CDR1 SQVTM and CDR2 ANQGSEA. The CDR3 sequence is 13 residues long. The ends were cut back, 1 base at V and 8 bases at J, with 14 bases in the middle. The chain uses TRBV29-1 and TRBJ1-2; D is possibly TRBD1 (5 bases). Sequenced input: blood. The TCR was taken from a man between 35 and 55 years old in good health. CDR3 amino acids: CSVEVGDREGYTF. Here the CDR3 DNA reads TGCAGCGTTGAAGTAGGAGACAGAGAGGGCTACACCTTC.